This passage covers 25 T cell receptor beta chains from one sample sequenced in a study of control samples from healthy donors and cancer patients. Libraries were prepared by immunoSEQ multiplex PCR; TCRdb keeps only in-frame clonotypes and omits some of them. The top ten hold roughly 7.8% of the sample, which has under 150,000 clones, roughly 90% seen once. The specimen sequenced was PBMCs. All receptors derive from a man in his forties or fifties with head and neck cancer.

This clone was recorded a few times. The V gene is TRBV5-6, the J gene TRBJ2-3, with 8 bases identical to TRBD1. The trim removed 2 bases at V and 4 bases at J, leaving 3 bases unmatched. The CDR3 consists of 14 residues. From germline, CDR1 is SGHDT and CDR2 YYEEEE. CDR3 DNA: TGTGCCAGCAGCTTTTGGACAGGGCCAGATACGCAGTATTTT. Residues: CASSFWTGPDTQYF.

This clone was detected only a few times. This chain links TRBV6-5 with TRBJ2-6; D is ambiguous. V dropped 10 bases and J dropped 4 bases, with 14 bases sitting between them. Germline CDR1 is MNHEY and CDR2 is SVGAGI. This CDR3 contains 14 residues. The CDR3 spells CATLPVSGANVLTF. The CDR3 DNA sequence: TGTGCCACCCTTCCAGTATCCGGGGCCAACGTCCTGACTTTC.

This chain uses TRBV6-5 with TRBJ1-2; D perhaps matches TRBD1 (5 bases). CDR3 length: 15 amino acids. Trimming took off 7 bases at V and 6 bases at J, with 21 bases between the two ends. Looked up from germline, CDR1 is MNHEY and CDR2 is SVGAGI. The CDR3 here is CASTFRDALGDGYTF. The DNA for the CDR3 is TGTGCCAGCACTTTCCGGGACGCCCTTGGGGATGGCTACACCTTC.

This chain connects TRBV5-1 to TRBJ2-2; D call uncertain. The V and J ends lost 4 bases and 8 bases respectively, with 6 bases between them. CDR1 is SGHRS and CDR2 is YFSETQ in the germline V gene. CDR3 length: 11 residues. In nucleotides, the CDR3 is TGCGCCAGCAGCACGACAGGGGAGCTGTTTTTT. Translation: CASSTTGELFF.

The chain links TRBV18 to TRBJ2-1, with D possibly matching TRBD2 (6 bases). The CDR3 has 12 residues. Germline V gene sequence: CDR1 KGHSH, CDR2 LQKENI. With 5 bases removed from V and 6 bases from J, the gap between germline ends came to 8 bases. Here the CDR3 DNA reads TGTGCCAGCTCATGGGGGGTCAATGAGCAGTTCTTC. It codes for CASSWGVNEQFF.

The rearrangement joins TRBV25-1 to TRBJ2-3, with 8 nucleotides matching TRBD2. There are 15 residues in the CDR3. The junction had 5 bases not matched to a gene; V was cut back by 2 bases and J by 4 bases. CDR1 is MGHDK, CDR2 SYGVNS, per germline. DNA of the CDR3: TGTGCCAGCAGTGAAGGGGCGGGAGGCGCAGATACGCAGTATTTT. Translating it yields CASSEGAGGADTQYF.

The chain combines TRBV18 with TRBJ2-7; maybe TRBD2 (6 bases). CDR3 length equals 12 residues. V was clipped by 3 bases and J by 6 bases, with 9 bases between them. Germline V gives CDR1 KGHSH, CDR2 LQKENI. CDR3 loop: CASSPRGSEQYF. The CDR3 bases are TGTGCCAGCTCACCGCGGGGATCCGAGCAGTACTTC.

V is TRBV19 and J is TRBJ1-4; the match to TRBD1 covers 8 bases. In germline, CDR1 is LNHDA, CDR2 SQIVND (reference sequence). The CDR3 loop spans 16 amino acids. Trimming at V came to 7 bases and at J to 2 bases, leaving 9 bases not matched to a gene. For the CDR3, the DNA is TGTGCCAGTAACTCTCACCAGGGGGCGACTAATGAAAAACTGTTTTTT. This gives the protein CASNSHQGATNEKLFF.

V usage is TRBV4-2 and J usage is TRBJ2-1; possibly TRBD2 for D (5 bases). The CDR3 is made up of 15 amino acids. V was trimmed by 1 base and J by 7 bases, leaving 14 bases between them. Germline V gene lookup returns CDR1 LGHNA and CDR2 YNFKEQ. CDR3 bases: TGTGCCAGCAGCCAAGCCGAACCCGGGAAGAATGAGCAGTTCTTC. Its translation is CASSQAEPGKNEQFF.

The CDR3 reads CASSSSGVSSYNEQFF. In DNA, the CDR3 is TGTGCCAGCAGTTCCTCAGGGGTGAGCTCCTACAATGAGCAGTTCTTC. The chain uses TRBV27 and TRBJ2-1; the D gene is possibly TRBD1 (6 bases). Germline V gives CDR1 MNHEY, CDR2 SMNVEV (reference sequence). The CDR3 totals 16 residues. Trimming removed 4 bases at V and 0 bases at J, with 13 bases between.

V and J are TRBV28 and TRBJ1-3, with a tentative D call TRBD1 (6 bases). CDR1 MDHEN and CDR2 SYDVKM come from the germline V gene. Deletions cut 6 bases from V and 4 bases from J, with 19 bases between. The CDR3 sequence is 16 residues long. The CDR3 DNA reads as TGTGCCAGCAGCCCGGACAGAATGTTTACAGGAAACACCATATATTTT. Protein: CASSPDRMFTGNTIYF.

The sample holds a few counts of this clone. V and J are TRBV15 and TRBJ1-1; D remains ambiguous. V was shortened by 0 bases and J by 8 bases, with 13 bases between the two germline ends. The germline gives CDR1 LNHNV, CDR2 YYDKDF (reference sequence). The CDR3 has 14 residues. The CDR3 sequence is CATSRDHLKGEAFF. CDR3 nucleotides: TGTGCCACCAGCAGAGATCACTTGAAAGGAGAAGCTTTCTTT.

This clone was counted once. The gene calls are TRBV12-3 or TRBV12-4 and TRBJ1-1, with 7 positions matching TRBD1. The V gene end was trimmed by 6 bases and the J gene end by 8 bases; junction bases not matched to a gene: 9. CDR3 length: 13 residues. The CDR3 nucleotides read TGTGCCAGCAGCCTCACAGGGGAGAGAGAAGCTTTCTTT. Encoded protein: CASSLTGEREAFF.

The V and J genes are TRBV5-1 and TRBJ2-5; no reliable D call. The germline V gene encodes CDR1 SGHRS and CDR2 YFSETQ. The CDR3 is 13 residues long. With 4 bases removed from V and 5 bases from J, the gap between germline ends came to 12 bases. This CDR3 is CASSPRAAETQYF. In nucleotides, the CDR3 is TGCGCCAGCAGCCCCCGGGCCGCTGAGACCCAGTACTTC.

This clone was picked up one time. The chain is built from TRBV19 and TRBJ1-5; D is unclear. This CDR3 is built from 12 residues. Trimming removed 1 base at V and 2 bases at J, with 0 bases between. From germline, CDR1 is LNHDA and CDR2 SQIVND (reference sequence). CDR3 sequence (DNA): TGTGCCAGTAGTATAGGCAATCAGCCCCAGCATTTT. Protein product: CASSIGNQPQHF.

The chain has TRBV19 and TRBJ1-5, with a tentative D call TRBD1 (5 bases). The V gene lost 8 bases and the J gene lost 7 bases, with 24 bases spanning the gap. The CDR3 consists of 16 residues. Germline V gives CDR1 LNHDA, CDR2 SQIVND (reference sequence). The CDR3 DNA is TGTGCCAGTTACCATCCTGGGGGGGAATGGAGACAGCCCCAGCATTTT. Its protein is CASYHPGGEWRQPQHF.

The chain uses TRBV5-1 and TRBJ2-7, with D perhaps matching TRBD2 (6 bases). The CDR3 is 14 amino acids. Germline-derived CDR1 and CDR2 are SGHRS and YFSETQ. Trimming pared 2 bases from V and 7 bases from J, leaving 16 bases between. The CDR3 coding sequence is TGCGCCAGCAGCTTTAGCGGCACCTCTGGGGAGCAGTACTTC. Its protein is CASSFSGTSGEQYF.

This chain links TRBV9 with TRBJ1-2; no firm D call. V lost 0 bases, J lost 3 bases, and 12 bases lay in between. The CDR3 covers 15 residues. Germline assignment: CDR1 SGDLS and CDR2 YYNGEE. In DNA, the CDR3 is TGTGCCAGCAGCGTAGCTGTTGATCTCCACTATGGCTACACCTTC. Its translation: CASSVAVDLHYGYTF. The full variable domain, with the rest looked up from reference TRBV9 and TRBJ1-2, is DSGVTQTPKHLITATGQRVTLRCSPRSGDLSVYWYQQSLDQGLQFLIQYYNGEERAKGNILERFSAQQFPDLHSELNLSSLELGDSALYFCASSVAVDLHYGYTFGSGTRLTVV.

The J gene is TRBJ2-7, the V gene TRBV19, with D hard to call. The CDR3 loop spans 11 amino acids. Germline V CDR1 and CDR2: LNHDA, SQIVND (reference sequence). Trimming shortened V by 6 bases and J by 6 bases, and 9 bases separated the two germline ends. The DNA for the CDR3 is TGTGCCAGTAGCCCAATTGGCGAGCAGTACTTC. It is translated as CASSPIGEQYF.

The CDR3 reads CASSVAAGEGGYTF. CDR3 DNA sequence: TGTGCCAGCAGCGTAGCGGCAGGGGAGGGTGGCTACACCTTC. This chain joins TRBV9 and TRBJ1-2; a weak D match, TRBD1 (6 bases). Germline V gives CDR1 SGDLS, CDR2 YYNGEE. The CDR3 is 14 residues long. Trimming stripped 0 bases from V and 7 bases from J, with 13 bases between.

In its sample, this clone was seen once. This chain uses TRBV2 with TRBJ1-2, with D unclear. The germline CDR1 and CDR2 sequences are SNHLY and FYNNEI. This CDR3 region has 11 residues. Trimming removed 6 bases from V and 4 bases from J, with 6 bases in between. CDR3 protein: CASRATYGYTF. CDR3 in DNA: TGTGCCAGCAGGGCGACCTATGGCTACACCTTC.

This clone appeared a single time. Written as DNA, the CDR3 is TGTGCCAGCAGTGAAACAGGGGCGGTCTACGAGCAGTACTTC. Amino acids: CASSETGAVYEQYF. The chain recombines TRBV6-1 with TRBJ2-7, with TRBD1 matching 7 bases. The CDR3 runs to 14 residues. The junction had 4 bases not matched to a gene; V was cut back by 2 bases and J by 3 bases. Looked up from germline, CDR1 is MNHNS and CDR2 is SASEGT.

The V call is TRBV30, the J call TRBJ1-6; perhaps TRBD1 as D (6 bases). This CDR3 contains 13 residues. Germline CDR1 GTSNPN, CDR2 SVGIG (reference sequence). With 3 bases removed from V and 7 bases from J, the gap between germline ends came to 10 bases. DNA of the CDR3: TGTGCCTGGAGCTACAGGGCCAATTCACCCCTCCACTTT. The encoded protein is CAWSYRANSPLHF.

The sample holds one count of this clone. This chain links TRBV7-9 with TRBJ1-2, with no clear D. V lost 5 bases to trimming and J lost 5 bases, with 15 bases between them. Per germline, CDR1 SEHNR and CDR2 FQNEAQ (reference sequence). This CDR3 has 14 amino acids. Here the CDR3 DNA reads TGTGCCAGCAGCCCAACAGCCCCCTATTATGGCTACACCTTC. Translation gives CASSPTAPYYGYTF.

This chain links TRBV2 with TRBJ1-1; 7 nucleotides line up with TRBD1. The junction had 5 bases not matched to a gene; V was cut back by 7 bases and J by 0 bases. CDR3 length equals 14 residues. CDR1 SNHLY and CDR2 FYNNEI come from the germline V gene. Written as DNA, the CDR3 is TGTGCCAGCAAACTACAGGGGATGAACACTGAAGCTTTCTTT. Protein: CASKLQGMNTEAFF. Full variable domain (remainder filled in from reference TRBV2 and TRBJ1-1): EPEVTQTPSHQVTQMGQEVILRCVPISNHLYFYWYRQILGQKVEFLVSFYNNEISEKSEIFDDQFSVERPDGSNFTLKIRSTKLEDSAMYFCASKLQGMNTEAFFGQGTRLTVV.